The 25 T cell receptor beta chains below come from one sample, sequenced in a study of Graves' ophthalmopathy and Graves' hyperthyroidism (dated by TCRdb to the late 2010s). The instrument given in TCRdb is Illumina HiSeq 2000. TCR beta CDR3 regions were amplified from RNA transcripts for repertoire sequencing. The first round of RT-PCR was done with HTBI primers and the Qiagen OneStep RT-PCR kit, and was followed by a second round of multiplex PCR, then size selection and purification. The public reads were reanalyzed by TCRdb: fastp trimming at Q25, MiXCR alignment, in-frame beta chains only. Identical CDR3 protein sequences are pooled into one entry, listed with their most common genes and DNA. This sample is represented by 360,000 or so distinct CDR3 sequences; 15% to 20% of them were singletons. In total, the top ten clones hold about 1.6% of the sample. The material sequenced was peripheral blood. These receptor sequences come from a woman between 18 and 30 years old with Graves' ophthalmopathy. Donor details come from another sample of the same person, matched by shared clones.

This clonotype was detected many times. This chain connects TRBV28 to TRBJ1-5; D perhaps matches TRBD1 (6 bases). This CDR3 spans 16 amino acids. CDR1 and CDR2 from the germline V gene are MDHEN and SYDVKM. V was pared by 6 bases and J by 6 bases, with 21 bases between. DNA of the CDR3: TGTGCCAGCAGCGCCCTGGCAGGGGTAGCCGGTCAGCCCCAGCATTTT. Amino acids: CASSALAGVAGQPQHF.

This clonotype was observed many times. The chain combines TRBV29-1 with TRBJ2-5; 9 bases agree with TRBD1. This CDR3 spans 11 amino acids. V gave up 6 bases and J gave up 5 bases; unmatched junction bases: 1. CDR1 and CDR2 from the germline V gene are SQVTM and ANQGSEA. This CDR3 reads CSVGTGETQYF. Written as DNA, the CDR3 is TGCAGCGTCGGGACAGGGGAGACCCAGTACTTC. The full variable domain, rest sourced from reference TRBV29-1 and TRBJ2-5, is SAVISQKPSRDICQRGTSLTIQCQVDSQVTMMFWYRQQPGQSLTLIATANQGSEATYESGFVIDKFPISRPNLTFSTLTVSNMSPEDSSIYLCSVGTGETQYFGPGTRLLVL.

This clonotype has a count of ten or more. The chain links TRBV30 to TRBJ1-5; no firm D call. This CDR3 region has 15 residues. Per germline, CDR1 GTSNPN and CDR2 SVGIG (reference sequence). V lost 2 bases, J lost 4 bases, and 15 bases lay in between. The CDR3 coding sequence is TGTGCCTGGAGTCTCGGTCTCACGAGAAATCAGCCCCAGCATTTT. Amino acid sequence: CAWSLGLTRNQPQHF. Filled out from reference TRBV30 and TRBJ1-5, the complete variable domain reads SQTIHQWPATLVQPVGSPLSLECTVEGTSNPNLYWYRQAAGRGLQLLFYSVGIGQISSEVPQNLSASRPQDRQFILSSKKLLLSDSGFYLCAWSLGLTRNQPQHFGDGTRLSIL.

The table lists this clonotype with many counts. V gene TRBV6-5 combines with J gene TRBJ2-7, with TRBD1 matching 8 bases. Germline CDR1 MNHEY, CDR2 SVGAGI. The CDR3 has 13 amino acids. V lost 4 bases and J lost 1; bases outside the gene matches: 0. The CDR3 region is CASSWDRSYEQYF. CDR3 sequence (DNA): TGTGCCAGCAGTTGGGACAGGTCCTACGAGCAGTACTTC.

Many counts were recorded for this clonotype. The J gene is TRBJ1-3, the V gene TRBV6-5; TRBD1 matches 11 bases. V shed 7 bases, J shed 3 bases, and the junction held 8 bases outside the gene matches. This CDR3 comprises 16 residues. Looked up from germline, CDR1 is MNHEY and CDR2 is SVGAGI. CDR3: CASNSWTGGGGNTIYF. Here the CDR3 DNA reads TGTGCCAGCAATTCCTGGACAGGGGGCGGTGGAAACACCATATATTTT.

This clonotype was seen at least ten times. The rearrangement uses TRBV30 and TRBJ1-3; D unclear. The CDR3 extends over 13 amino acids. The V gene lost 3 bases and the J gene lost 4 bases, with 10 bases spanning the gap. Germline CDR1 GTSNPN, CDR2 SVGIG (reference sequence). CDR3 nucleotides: TGTGCCTGGAGGGTCCGGATCGGAAACACCATATATTTT. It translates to CAWRVRIGNTIYF. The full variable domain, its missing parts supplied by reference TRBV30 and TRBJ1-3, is SQTIHQWPATLVQPVGSPLSLECTVEGTSNPNLYWYRQAAGRGLQLLFYSVGIGQISSEVPQNLSASRPQDRQFILSSKKLLLSDSGFYLCAWRVRIGNTIYFGEGSWLTVV.

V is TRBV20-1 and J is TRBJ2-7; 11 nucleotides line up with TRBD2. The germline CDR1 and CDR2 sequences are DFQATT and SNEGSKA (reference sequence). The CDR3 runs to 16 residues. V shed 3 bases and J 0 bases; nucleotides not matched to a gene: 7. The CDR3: CSASVRLAGSSYEQYF. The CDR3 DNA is TGCAGTGCTAGTGTACGACTAGCGGGATCCTCCTACGAGCAGTACTTC.

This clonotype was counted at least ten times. The CDR3 sequence is CASSLVMGQSYEQYF. CDR3 nucleotide sequence: TGTGCCAGCAGCCTCGTAATGGGGCAATCCTACGAGCAGTACTTC. J is TRBJ2-7 and V is TRBV11-2; a weak D match, TRBD1 (5 bases). This CDR3 contains 15 residues. Germline CDR1 is SGHAT and CDR2 is FQNNGV. V lost 5 bases and J 1 base, leaving 15 bases between the germline ends.

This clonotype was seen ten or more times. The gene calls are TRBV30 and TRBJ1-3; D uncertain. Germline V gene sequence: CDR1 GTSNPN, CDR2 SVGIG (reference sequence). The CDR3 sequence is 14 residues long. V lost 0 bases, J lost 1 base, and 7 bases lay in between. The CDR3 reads CAWSVRGSGNTIYF. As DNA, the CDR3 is TGTGCCTGGAGTGTACGAGGTTCTGGAAACACCATATATTTT. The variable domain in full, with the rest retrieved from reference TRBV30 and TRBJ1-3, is SQTIHQWPATLVQPVGSPLSLECTVEGTSNPNLYWYRQAAGRGLQLLFYSVGIGQISSEVPQNLSASRPQDRQFILSSKKLLLSDSGFYLCAWSVRGSGNTIYFGEGSWLTVV.

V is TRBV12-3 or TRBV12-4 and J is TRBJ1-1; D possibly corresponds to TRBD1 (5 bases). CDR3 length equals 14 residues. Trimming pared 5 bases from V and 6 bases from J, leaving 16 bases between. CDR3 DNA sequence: TGTGCCAGCAGTACCACGCCGGGGGTGGCTGAAGCTTTCTTT. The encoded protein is CASSTTPGVAEAFF.

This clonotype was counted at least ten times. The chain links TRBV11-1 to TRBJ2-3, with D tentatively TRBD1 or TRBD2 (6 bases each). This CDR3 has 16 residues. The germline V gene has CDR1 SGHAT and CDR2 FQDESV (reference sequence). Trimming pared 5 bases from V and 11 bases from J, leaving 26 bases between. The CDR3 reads CASSGTGQTRRGRQYF. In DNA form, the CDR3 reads TGTGCCAGCAGCGGGACGGGGCAGACCCGGAGGGGGAGGCAGTATTTT.

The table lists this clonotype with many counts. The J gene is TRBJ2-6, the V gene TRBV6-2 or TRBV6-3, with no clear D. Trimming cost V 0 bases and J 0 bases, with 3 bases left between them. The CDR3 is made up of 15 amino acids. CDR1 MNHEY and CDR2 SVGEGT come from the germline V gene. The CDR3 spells CASSYSNSGANVLTF. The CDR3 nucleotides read TGTGCCAGCAGTTACTCCAACTCTGGGGCCAACGTCCTGACTTTC.

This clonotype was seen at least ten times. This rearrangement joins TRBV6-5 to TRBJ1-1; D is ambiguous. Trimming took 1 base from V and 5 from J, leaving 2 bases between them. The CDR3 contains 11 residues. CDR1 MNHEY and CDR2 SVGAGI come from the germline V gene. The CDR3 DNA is TGTGCCAGCAGTTACTTAACTGAAGCTTTCTTT. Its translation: CASSYLTEAFF.

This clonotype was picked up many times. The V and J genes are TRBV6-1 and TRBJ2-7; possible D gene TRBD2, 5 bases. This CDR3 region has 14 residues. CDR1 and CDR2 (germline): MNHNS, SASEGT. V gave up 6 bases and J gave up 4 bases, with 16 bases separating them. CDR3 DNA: TGTGCCAGCAGCGCACGCTTGGAGGTTTACGAGCAGTACTTC. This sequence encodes CASSARLEVYEQYF.

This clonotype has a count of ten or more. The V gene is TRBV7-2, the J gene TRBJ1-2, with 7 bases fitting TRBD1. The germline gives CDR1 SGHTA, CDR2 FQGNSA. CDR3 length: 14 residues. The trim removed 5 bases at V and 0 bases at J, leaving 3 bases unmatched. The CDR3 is CASSPGGSNYGYTF. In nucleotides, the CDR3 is TGTGCCAGCAGCCCAGGGGGGTCTAACTATGGCTACACCTTC.

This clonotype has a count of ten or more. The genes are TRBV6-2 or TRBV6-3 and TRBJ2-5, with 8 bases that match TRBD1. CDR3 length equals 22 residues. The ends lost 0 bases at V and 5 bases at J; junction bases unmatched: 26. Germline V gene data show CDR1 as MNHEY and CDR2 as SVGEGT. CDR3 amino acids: CASSYSTALGAGGPDRDETQYF. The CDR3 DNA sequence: TGTGCCAGCAGTTACTCGACGGCCCTCGGTGCAGGGGGCCCCGACCGGGACGAGACCCAGTACTTC.

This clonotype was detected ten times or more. This CDR3 reads CASSWQPGQGPGELFF. For the CDR3, the DNA is TGCGCCAGCAGCTGGCAACCGGGACAGGGGCCCGGGGAGCTGTTTTTT. The genes are TRBV5-1 and TRBJ2-2; 10 nucleotides match TRBD1. The V and J ends lost 3 bases and 6 bases, in that order; junction bases with no gene match: 8. CDR1 and CDR2 (germline): SGHRS, YFSETQ. The CDR3 extends over 16 amino acids.

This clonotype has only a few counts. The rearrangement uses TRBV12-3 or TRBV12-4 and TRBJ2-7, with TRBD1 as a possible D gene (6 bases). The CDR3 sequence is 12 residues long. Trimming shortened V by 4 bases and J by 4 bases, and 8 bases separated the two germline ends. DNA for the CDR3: TGTGCCAGCAGTTGGACAGTATACGAGCAGTACTTC. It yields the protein CASSWTVYEQYF.

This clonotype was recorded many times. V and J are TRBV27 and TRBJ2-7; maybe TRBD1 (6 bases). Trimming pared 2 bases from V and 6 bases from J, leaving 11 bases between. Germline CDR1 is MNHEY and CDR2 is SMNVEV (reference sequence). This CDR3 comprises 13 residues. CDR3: CASSLGGRLEQYF. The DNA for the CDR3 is TGTGCCAGCAGTTTAGGGGGCAGGCTCGAGCAGTACTTC.

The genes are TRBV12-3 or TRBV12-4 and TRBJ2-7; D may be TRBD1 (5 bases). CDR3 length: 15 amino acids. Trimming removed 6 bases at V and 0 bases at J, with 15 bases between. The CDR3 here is CASSQKTARSYEQYF. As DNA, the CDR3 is TGTGCCAGCAGCCAAAAGACAGCACGCTCCTACGAGCAGTACTTC.

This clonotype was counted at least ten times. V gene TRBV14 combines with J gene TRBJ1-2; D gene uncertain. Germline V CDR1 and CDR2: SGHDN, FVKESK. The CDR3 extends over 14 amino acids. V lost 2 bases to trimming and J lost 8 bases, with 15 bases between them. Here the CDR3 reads CASSQNPGLEGYTF. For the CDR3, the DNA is TGTGCCAGCAGCCAAAATCCGGGCCTCGAAGGCTACACCTTC.

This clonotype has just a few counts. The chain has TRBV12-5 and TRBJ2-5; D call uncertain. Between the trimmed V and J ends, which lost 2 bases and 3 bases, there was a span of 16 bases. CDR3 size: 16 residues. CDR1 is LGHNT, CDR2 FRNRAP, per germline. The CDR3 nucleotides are TGTGCTAGTGGTTTGTTTATGCGAGGCACCAAAGAGACCCAGTACTTC. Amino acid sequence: CASGLFMRGTKETQYF.

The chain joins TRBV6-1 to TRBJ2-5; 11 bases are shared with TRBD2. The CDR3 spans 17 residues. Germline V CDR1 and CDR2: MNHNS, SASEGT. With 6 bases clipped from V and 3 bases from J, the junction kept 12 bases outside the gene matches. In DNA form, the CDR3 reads TGTGCCAGCAGACCGGGACTAGCGGCCATAATGGAAGAGACCCAGTACTTC. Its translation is CASRPGLAAIMEETQYF.

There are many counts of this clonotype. In DNA form, the CDR3 reads TGTGCCAGCAGTTTACCCCACTCCTACGAGCAGTACTTC. Its translation: CASSLPHSYEQYF. The J gene is TRBJ2-7, the V gene TRBV28, with D unresolved. Germline CDR1 reads MDHEN; CDR2 reads SYDVKM. V dropped 2 bases and J dropped 0 bases, with 5 bases sitting between them. The CDR3 totals 13 residues.

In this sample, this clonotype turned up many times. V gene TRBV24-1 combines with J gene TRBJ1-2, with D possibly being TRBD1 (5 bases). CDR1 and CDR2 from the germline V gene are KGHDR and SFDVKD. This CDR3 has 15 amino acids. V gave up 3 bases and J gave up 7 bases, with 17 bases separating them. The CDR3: CATSDAGLVRSGYTF. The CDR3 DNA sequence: TGTGCCACCAGTGATGCAGGGTTGGTCAGGAGTGGCTACACCTTC.